This T cell receptor beta chain comes out of a study of shared clonotypes between healthy human individuals. Recent vaccinations or acute infections were absent in the healthy HIV-negative adult donors. Division of CD4+ cells produced a CD45RA+ naive subset and a CD45RA-negative memory subset. Genomic DNA belonging to each subset was distributed in equal measure over several immunoSEQ plates. Libraries were prepared by immunoSEQ multiplex PCR; TCRdb keeps only in-frame clonotypes and omits some of them. Of 1.4 million or so clones in the sample, 97% to 99% were seen once. The CDR3 totals 17 residues. The germline V gene has CDR1 WSHSY and CDR2 SAAADI. The germline V and J ends were trimmed by 11 bases and 0 bases, with 23 bases remaining between them.

Sequencing input: naive CD4+ T cells sorted from blood. Subset specified: CD45RA+ positively selected. The sequence came from a man aged 25-40 years in good health. The chain links TRBV10-2 to TRBJ1-3, with D unresolved. The CDR3 DNA reads as TGCGCCGCCGCCCCTTGGGGTGACATGGCCTCTGGAAACACCATATATTTT. It is translated as CAAAPWGDMASGNTIYF.